These T cell receptor beta chains were read from a single sample in a study of T cell responses to AZD1222 COVID-19 vaccine. Produced via immunoSEQ multiplex PCR; TCRdb's table is partial and in-frame only. The sample lists some 130,000 clones; about nine tenths were seen once. Source: peripheral blood, taken on day 0 of AZD1222 vaccination. The receptors come from an adult in good health. Both conserved end residues are part of each CDR3. A D gene is named only where the DNA matches it firmly. Size values are once, few and many counts, or a class for expanded clones, and some rows have none.

V gene	J gene	D gene	clone size	CDR3 protein	CDR3 DNA
TRBV15	TRBJ2-2	TRBD2	NA	CATSRDRGGRNTGELFF	TGTGCCACCAGCAGAGATCGGGGGGGCCGAAACACCGGGGAGCTGTTTTTT
TRBV30	TRBJ1-6	NA	NA	CAGGRLGSPLHF	TGTGCCGGCGGACGGTTAGGGTCACCCCTCCACTTT
TRBV6-5	TRBJ1-2	TRBD1	NA	CASSFLGTGFGGYTF	TGTGCCAGCAGTTTTTTAGGGACAGGGTTTGGTGGCTACACCTTC
TRBV6-4	TRBJ1-6	TRBD1	NA	CASSLQGGDSPLHF	TGTGCCAGCAGCTTACAGGGGGGGGATTCACCCCTCCACTTT
TRBV10-2	TRBJ2-3	NA	NA	CASSDSSRTDTQYF	TGCGCCAGCAGTGACAGTTCCCGCACAGATACGCAGTATTTT
TRBV11-3	TRBJ2-3	NA	NA	CASSRTGSPLDTQYF	TGTGCCAGCAGCAGAACAGGCTCCCCTCTGGATACGCAGTATTTT
TRBV7-8	TRBJ2-7	TRBD2	NA	CASSLYDWAGGREQYF	TGTGCCAGCAGCTTATATGATTGGGCGGGGGGGAGAGAGCAGTACTTC
TRBV20-1	TRBJ2-7	NA	NA	CSARDYEQYF	TGCAGTGCTAGAGACTACGAGCAGTACTTC
TRBV29-1	TRBJ1-1	TRBD1	NA	CSVQQGLNTEAFF	TGCAGCGTTCAACAGGGGTTGAACACTGAAGCTTTCTTT
TRBV9	TRBJ2-2	TRBD1	NA	CASSLAQGAFSGELFF	TGTGCCAGCAGCCTAGCCCAGGGGGCATTTTCCGGGGAGCTGTTTTTT
TRBV24-1	TRBJ2-3	NA	NA	CATSEPTRDFTDTQYF	TGTGCCACCAGTGAGCCTACTAGGGATTTCACAGATACGCAGTATTTT
TRBV6-2/TRBV6-3	TRBJ1-1	NA	NA	CASSEWRPSAEAFF	TGTGCCAGCAGTGAGTGGAGGCCCTCCGCTGAAGCTTTCTTT
TRBV7-2	TRBJ2-1	NA	NA	CASSWDLRGLEQFF	TGTGCCAGCAGCTGGGACCTTCGGGGCCTCGAGCAGTTCTTC
TRBV29-1	TRBJ2-2	TRBD1	NA	CSVTGKTNTGELFF	TGCAGCGTGACAGGGAAGACGAACACCGGGGAGCTGTTTTTT
TRBV5-6	TRBJ1-2	NA	NA	CASRQSLGLSSYTF	TGTGCCAGCAGGCAGAGCTTGGGATTAAGTAGCTACACCTTC
TRBV29-1	TRBJ2-3	NA	NA	CSVGSTDTQYF	TGCAGCGTTGGTAGCACAGATACGCAGTATTTT
TRBV28	TRBJ1-5	NA	NA	CASSSRKASNQPQHF	TGTGCCAGCAGTTCCCGTAAGGCTAGCAATCAGCCCCAGCATTTT
TRBV2	TRBJ1-5	TRBD1	once	CASSGDRDRNQPQHF	TGTGCCAGCAGTGGAGACAGGGATCGCAATCAGCCCCAGCATTTT
TRBV7-2	TRBJ1-2	TRBD1	few	CASSFPRVGTGALNYGYTF	TGTGCCAGCAGCTTCCCAAGGGTTGGAACAGGGGCTCTTAACTATGGCTACACCTTC
TRBV30	TRBJ1-2	NA	once	CACPRKSYGYTF	TGTGCCTGCCCCCGAAAGTCGTATGGCTACACCTTC